The sequence of this T cell receptor (beta chain) was determined in a study of blood T cell repertoires in COVID-19 (dated by TCRdb to 2018 to 2021). Regarding the study in general: Samples from collaborators originated in the United States, Italy and Spain and spanned both the acute and convalescent phases of COVID-19. The prospective study material was composed of cDNA or gDNA derived from T cells, B-cell-depleted T cells, or PBMCs. Deeply sampled blood TCRbeta repertoires from subjects exposed to, actively infected with, or recovered from COVID-19 were included in the dataset. The repertoires were released in a freely available public database intended as a resource for research on the immune response to SARS-CoV-2. The samples were drawn from two sources: the first 160 participants of the ongoing ImmuneRACE study, and 1,000 to 1,500 subjects contributed by 6 global collaborators. A de-identified subject ID, COVID-19 status, age in years and sex were almost always included in the sample metadata. Where available, HLA class I and class II types were obtained from metadata supplied by the sample provider rather than from assay-based typing.

Note on this clone: No cognate antigen has been identified for it. Base qualities are not recorded, but no much larger clone differs from it by a single base.

Deletion took 0 bases off V and 7 bases off J, with a span of 12 bases between the germline ends. The cysteine opens and the phenylalanine closes a CDR3 of 15 amino acids. Of the read, only the CDR3 DNA is kept; its 45 bases are in frame from base 1. CDR1 and CDR2, looked up from the germline V gene, are SNHLY and FYNNEI. The immunoSEQ Assay, a bias-controlled multiplex PCR, was used to amplify TCRbeta CDR3 regions from genomic DNA. The source study handled its data this way. Within the assay, amplification of reference gene primers was used to estimate how many nucleated cells each sample contained. Sequence reads were collapsed and filtered to measure the absolute abundance of every unique TCRbeta CDR3 rearrangement. Productive Simpson clonality was computed per sample as the square root of Simpson's diversity index over productive rearrangements. TCRdb mirrors the immuneACCESS table, restricted to in-frame sequences. Some clones are absent from its copies; in checked studies, under half trace to an unresolved V gene, and the reason for the others is unknown. The V and J calls and the clone size are those of that table, but D and trimming were determined from the DNA. A total of 200,000 to 250,000 clones appear in this sample, approximately 84% of them only once. The leading ten clones occupy roughly 2.3% of the sample.

General findings and caveats noted by the study authors: The quantity of clinical and demographic metadata differed by source and by participant and was supplied without curation.

Collaborating institutions collected whole blood in K2EDTA tubes following their own protocols. Collaborator samples were shipped for TCRbeta analysis as frozen whole blood, isolated PBMCs, or DNA extracted from either sample type. The receptor comes from an older woman with acute or convalescent COVID-19. The source material was peripheral blood. The receptor chain draws on TRBV2 and TRBJ2-2; the D gene cannot be resolved reliably. The CDR3 protein is CASSEAPRPGGELFF. The nucleotide sequence reads as follows: TGTGCCAGCAGTGAAGCCCCCAGGCCTGGCGGGGAGCTGTTTTTT.